The T cell receptor (beta chain) under discussion was sequenced for a study of cytomegalovirus exposure and HLA in healthy donors. Study background: Caucasian-associated ancestry cluster membership applied to around 76% of nearly 400 genotyped donors. Broader study findings: The HLA-A and HLA-B alleles of most subjects were reportedly predicted accurately from TCR beta sequences. No immune exposure information besides CMV serostatus was available. In vitro confirmation showed a few CMV-associated chains to be CMV antigen specific.

Germline V gives CDR1 LNHDA, CDR2 SQIVND (reference sequence). Trimming took off 3 bases at V and 5 bases at J, with 17 bases between the two ends. The CDR3 is 15 amino acids. The primer mix had 60 Vbeta and 13 Jbeta primers. Only in-frame clones appear in the TCRdb table, and some are missing; sequencing was by immunoSEQ multiplex PCR. The table has some 200,000 clones, approximately 82% seen once. As regards this clone: Its antigen is not known.

The rearrangement links TRBV19 to TRBJ2-7; possible D gene TRBD2, 7 bases. This TCR was recovered from a woman aged 30 to 39 in good health and CMV-seronegative. The sequencing input was PBMCs. The CDR3 DNA reads as TGTGCCAGTAGTATCCTAGGGGGGAGCGGGAACGAGCAGTACTTC. Protein sequence: CASSILGGSGNEQYF.